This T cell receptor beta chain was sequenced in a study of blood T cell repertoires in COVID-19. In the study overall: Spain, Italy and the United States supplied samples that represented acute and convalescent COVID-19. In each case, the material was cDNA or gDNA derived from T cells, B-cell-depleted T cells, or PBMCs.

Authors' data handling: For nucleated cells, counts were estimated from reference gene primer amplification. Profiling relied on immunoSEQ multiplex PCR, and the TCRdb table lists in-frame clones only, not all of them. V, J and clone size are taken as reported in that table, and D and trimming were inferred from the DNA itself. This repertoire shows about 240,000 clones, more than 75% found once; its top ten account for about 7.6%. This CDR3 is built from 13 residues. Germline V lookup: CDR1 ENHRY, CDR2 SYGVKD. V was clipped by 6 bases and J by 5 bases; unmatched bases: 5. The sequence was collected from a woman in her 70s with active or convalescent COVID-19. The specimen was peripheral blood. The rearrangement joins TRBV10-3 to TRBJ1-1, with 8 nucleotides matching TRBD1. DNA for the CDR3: TGTGCCATCAGCGACAGGGGATGGACTGAAGCTTTCTTT. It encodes CAISDRGWTEAFF.